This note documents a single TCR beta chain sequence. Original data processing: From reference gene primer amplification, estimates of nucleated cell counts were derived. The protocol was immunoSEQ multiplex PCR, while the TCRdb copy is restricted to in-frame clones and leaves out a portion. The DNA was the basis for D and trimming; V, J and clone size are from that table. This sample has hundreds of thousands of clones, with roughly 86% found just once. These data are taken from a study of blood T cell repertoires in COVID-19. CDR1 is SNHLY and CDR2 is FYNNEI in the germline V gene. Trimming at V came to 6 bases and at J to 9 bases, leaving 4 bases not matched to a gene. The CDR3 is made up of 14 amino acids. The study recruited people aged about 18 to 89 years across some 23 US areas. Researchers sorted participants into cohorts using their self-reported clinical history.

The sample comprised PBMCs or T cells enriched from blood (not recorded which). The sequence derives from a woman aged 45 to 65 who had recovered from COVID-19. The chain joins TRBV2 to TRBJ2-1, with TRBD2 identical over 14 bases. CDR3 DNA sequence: TGTGCCAGCAGGGGGACTAGCGGGAGAGGTGAGCAGTTCTTC. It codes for CASRGTSGRGEQFF.